Listed below are T cell receptor beta chains from one sample, sequenced in a study of T cell responses to AZD1222 COVID-19 vaccine. Profiled with immunoSEQ multiplex PCR; TCRdb holds only in-frame clones, not every one. The data show about 140,000 clones, with around 90% seen just once and 4.5% to 6.5% held by the top ten. The input for sequencing was peripheral blood, taken on day 0 of AZD1222 vaccination. These receptors came from an adult in good health. Both conserved end residues are part of each CDR3. A D gene is named only where the DNA matches it firmly. Clone size is shown for a subset of rows, as once, few, many or a class of expanded clone.

abundance: few; j_gene: TRBJ1-6; v_gene: TRBV30; d_gene: -; CDR3aa: CAWKSAEASPLHF; CDR3nt: TGTGCCTGGAAGTCCGCCGAGGCTTCACCCCTCCACTTT
abundance: -; j_gene: TRBJ1-2; v_gene: TRBV30; d_gene: -; CDR3aa: CAWVPGHGYGYTF; CDR3nt: TGTGCCTGGGTCCCCGGACACGGCTATGGCTACACCTTC
abundance: once; j_gene: TRBJ1-2; v_gene: TRBV28; d_gene: -; CDR3aa: CATVDEGRDGYTF; CDR3nt: TGTGCCACCGTCGACGAGGGGCGGGATGGCTACACCTTC
abundance: -; j_gene: TRBJ1-2; v_gene: TRBV24-1; d_gene: TRBD1; CDR3aa: CATSDTDRGLGGYTF; CDR3nt: TGTGCCACCAGTGACACTGACAGGGGGCTAGGTGGCTACACCTTC
abundance: -; j_gene: TRBJ1-2; v_gene: TRBV6-5; d_gene: -; CDR3aa: CASSYSSGNYGYTF; CDR3nt: TGTGCCAGCAGTTACTCGTCAGGGAACTATGGCTACACCTTC
abundance: -; j_gene: TRBJ2-1; v_gene: TRBV6-2/TRBV6-3; d_gene: TRBD1; CDR3aa: CASSYSGTAYNEQFF; CDR3nt: TGTGCCAGCAGTTATTCAGGGACAGCCTACAATGAGCAGTTCTTC
abundance: -; j_gene: TRBJ1-5; v_gene: TRBV30; d_gene: TRBD1; CDR3aa: CAWSSGGALNQPQHF; CDR3nt: TGTGCCTGGAGTTCAGGGGGGGCCCTAAATCAGCCCCAGCATTTT
abundance: -; j_gene: TRBJ1-4; v_gene: TRBV11-2; d_gene: TRBD1; CDR3aa: CASSLDGTGDEKLFF; CDR3nt: TGTGCCAGCAGCTTAGACGGGACAGGGGATGAAAAACTGTTTTTT
abundance: -; j_gene: TRBJ2-5; v_gene: TRBV7-2; d_gene: TRBD2; CDR3aa: CASSNLAGGRGETQYF; CDR3nt: TGTGCCAGCAGCAATCTAGCGGGAGGGCGGGGAGAGACCCAGTACTTC
abundance: -; j_gene: TRBJ2-2; v_gene: TRBV7-3; d_gene: TRBD2; CDR3aa: CASSPTGGGGRAGELFF; CDR3nt: TGTGCCAGCAGCCCTACGGGGGGCGGCGGGAGGGCCGGGGAGCTGTTTTTT
abundance: -; j_gene: TRBJ1-6; v_gene: TRBV7-2; d_gene: -; CDR3aa: CASSWDQGYNSPLHF; CDR3nt: TGTGCCAGCAGCTGGGACCAGGGTTATAATTCACCCCTCCACTTT
abundance: -; j_gene: TRBJ2-7; v_gene: TRBV5-8; d_gene: TRBD1; CDR3aa: CASSYPDRGLDFYEQYF; CDR3nt: TGTGCCAGCAGCTACCCGGACAGGGGTCTTGACTTCTACGAGCAGTACTTC
abundance: -; j_gene: TRBJ2-1; v_gene: TRBV18; d_gene: TRBD2; CDR3aa: CASSPNIAGGGEQFF; CDR3nt: TGTGCCAGCTCACCAAATATCGCGGGAGGCGGTGAGCAGTTCTTC
abundance: once; j_gene: TRBJ1-3; v_gene: TRBV4-1; d_gene: -; CDR3aa: CASSQPIGHSGNTIYF; CDR3nt: TGCGCCAGCAGCCAACCAATTGGGCACTCTGGAAACACCATATATTTT
abundance: -; j_gene: TRBJ1-1; v_gene: TRBV29-1; d_gene: -; CDR3aa: CSVRTDWNTEAFF; CDR3nt: TGCAGCGTTCGGACAGACTGGAACACTGAAGCTTTCTTT
abundance: -; j_gene: TRBJ2-7; v_gene: TRBV11-2; d_gene: -; CDR3aa: CASRLTYEQYF; CDR3nt: TGTGCCAGCAGGTTAACCTACGAGCAGTACTTC
abundance: -; j_gene: TRBJ1-2; v_gene: TRBV2; d_gene: -; CDR3aa: CASSEGSLINYGYTF; CDR3nt: TGTGCCAGCAGTGAGGGATCTCTCATTAACTATGGCTACACCTTC